One sample yielded the 7 T cell receptor beta chains listed below, sequenced in a study of control samples from healthy donors and cancer patients. Clones were sequenced by immunoSEQ multiplex PCR, and TCRdb holds only the in-frame ones, with some missing. This table holds some 64,000 clones, roughly nine tenths found once. Sequencing used PBMCs. Every receptor here comes from a woman in her fifties or sixties with colorectal cancer.

CDR3 loop: CASSLGQGTNEKLFF. Here the CDR3 DNA reads TGTGCCAGCAGCTTGGGACAGGGAACTAATGAAAAACTGTTTTTT. V and J are TRBV5-4 and TRBJ1-4; 7 bases line up with TRBD1. The CDR3 spans 15 residues. The V segment lost 0 bases and the J segment 1 base; nucleotides outside the gene matches: 0. Germline values: CDR1 SGHNT, CDR2 YYREEE (reference sequence).

The V gene is TRBV5-6, the J gene TRBJ1-2, with D maybe TRBD1 (5 bases). The V end lost 0 bases, the J end lost 4 bases, and 19 bases lay between the germline ends. The CDR3 length is 17 residues. From germline, CDR1 is SGHDT and CDR2 YYEEEE. CDR3 loop: CASSLGGLIVLPYGYTF. In DNA form, the CDR3 reads TGTGCCAGCAGCTTGGGGGGGTTGATCGTTCTGCCCTATGGCTACACCTTC.

This clone was recorded once. The chain recombines TRBV10-3 with TRBJ1-3, with 7 bases lining up with TRBD1. Germline assignment: CDR1 ENHRY and CDR2 SYGVKD. Losses at the gene ends were 6 bases for V and 2 bases for J; bases not matched to a gene: 7. The CDR3 is 15 amino acids. CDR3 nucleotides: TGTGCCATCAGGCCGACAGGGTTCGCTGGAAACACCATATATTTT. Its translation: CAIRPTGFAGNTIYF.

V and J are TRBV5-6 and TRBJ2-6; D unclear. The CDR3 length is 16 residues. V dropped 0 bases and J dropped 4 bases, with 11 bases sitting between them. In germline, CDR1 is SGHDT, CDR2 YYEEEE. CDR3 nucleotide sequence: TGTGCCAGCAGCTTGGGGTTAGGTTCAGGGGCCAACGTCCTGACTTTC. Translation gives CASSLGLGSGANVLTF.

This chain joins TRBV10-3 and TRBJ2-5; TRBD2 aligns across 8 bases. The ends lost 6 bases at V and 5 bases at J; junction bases unmatched: 5. There are 13 residues in the CDR3. Germline assignment: CDR1 ENHRY and CDR2 SYGVKD. This CDR3 reads CAIRSRLAETQYF. The CDR3 coding sequence is TGTGCCATCAGGAGCAGACTAGCGGAGACCCAGTACTTC.

The chain has TRBV18 and TRBJ1-5, with D maybe TRBD1 (5 bases). CDR3 size: 14 residues. From germline, CDR1 is KGHSH and CDR2 LQKENI. The V end lost 6 bases, the J end lost 2 bases, and 11 bases lay between the germline ends. CDR3 sequence (DNA): TGTGCCAGCTCCCAAGGGGATGGCAATCAGCCCCAGCATTTT. Amino acids: CASSQGDGNQPQHF.

The chain recombines TRBV5-6 with TRBJ2-5; 10 bases match TRBD1. With V trimmed by 0 bases and J by 1 base, 6 bases remained unmatched. From germline, CDR1 is SGHDT and CDR2 YYEEEE. The CDR3 runs to 17 residues. As DNA, the CDR3 is TGTGCCAGCAGCTTGGCGGGACAGGGGACGTTCCAAGAGACCCAGTACTTC. Translating it yields CASSLAGQGTFQETQYF.